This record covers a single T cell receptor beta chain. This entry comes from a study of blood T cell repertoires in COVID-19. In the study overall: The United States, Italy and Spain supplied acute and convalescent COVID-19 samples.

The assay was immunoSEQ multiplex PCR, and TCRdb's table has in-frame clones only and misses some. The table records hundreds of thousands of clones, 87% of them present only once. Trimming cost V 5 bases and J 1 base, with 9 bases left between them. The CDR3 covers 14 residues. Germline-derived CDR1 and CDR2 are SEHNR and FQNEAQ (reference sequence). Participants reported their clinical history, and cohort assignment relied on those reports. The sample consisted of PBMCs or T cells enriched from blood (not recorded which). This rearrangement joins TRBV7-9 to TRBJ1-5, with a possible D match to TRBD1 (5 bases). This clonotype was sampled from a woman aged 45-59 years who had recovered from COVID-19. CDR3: CASSPQGSNQPQHF. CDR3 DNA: TGTGCCAGCAGCCCCCAGGGCAGCAATCAGCCCCAGCATTTT.